This T cell receptor beta chain stems from a study of T-cell memory formation after mild COVID-19. Study-level results: The authors did not confirm SARS-CoV-2 specificity of second-wave clones peaking day 37. Of the contracting clones, CD4+ ones lay mainly in CM and EM, and CD8+ ones in EMRA. Pre-infection memory contained some responding clones, which suggested that cross-reactive memory had joined.

A single record per CDR3 protein comes from TCRdb applying MiXCR to the 5' RACE reads. The sample lists fewer than 700,000 distinct CDR3 sequences; roughly 18% were seen once. As regards this clonotype: Its antigen is still unknown.

Germline V lookup: CDR1 SGHRS, CDR2 YFSETQ. Trimming took 4 bases from V and 2 from J; bases not matched to a gene: 8. The CDR3 contains 15 residues. The chain recombines TRBV5-1 with TRBJ1-1, with 7 bases matching TRBD1. The sequenced sample was PBMCs or a T cell subset sorted from them (not recorded which). The sequence derives from an adult woman who had mild COVID-19 (a few samples of this study predate the infection). Cell type and time point are not known. Here the CDR3 reads CASSVSGTANTEAFF. CDR3 sequence (DNA): TGCGCCAGCAGCGTCAGCGGGACAGCTAACACTGAAGCTTTCTTT. Using reference TRBV5-1 and TRBJ1-1 for the parts outside the CDR3, the full variable domain is KAGVTQTPRYLIKTRGQQVTLSCSPISGHRSVSWYQQTPGQGLQFLFEYFSETQRNKGNFPGRFSGRQFSNSRSEMNVSTLELGDSALYLCASSVSGTANTEAFFGQGTRLTVV.